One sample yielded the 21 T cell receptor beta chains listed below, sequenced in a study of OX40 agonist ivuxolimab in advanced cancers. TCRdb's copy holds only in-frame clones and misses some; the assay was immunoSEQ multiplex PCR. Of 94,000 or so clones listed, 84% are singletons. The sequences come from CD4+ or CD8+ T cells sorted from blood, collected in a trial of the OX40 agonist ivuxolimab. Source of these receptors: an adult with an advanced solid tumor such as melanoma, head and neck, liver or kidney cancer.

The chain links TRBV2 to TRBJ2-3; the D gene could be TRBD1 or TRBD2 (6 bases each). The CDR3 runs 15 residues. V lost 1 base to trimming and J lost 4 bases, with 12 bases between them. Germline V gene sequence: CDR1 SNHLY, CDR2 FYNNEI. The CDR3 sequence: CASSEGAGHSDTQYF. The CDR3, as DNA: TGTGCCAGCAGTGAAGGGGCGGGACACTCAGATACGCAGTATTTT.

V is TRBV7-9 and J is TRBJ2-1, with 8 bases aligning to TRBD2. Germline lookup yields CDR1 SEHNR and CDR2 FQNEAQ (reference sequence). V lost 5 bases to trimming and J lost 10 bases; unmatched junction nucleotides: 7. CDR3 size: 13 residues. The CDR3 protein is CASSPTRGGEQFF. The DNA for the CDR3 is TGTGCCAGCAGCCCGACCCGGGGGGGGGAGCAGTTCTTC.

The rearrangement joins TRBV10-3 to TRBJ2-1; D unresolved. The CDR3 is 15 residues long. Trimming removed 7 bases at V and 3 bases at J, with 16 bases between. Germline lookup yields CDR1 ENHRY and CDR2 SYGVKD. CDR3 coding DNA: TGTGCCATCAACTCGGCATGGGAAATCTACAATGAGCAGTTCTTC. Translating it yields CAINSAWEIYNEQFF.

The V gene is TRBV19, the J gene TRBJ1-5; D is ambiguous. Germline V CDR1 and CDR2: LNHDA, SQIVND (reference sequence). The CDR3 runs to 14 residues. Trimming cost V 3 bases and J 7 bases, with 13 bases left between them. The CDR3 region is CASSIIAPGQPQHF. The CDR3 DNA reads TGTGCCAGTAGTATCATCGCCCCCGGGCAGCCCCAGCATTTT.

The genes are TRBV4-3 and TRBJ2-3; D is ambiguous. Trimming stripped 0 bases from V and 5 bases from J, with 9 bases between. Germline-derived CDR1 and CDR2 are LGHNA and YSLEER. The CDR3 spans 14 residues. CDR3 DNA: TGCGCCAGCAGCCAAGAACACCGCGGAGATACGCAGTATTTT. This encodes CASSQEHRGDTQYF.

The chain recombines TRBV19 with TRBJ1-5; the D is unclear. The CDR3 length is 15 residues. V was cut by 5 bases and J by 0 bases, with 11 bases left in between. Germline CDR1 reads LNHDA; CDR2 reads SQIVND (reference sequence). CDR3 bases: TGTGCCAGTAGTTTGAATGCGGGTAGCAATCAGCCCCAGCATTTT. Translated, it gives CASSLNAGSNQPQHF.

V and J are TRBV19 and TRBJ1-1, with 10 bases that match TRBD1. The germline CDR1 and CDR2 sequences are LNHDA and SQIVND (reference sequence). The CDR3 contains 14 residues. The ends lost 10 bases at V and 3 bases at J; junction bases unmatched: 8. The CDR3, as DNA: TGTGCCACGAGGGCGGGACAGGGGTACACTGAAGCTTTCTTT. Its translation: CATRAGQGYTEAFF.

This CDR3 is CASSASPGQGAYEQYF. DNA for the CDR3: TGTGCCAGCAGCGCTTCTCCGGGACAGGGCGCGTACGAGCAGTACTTC. The rearrangement links TRBV9 to TRBJ2-5, with 9 bases that match TRBD1. The DNA matches TRBJ2-7 better at its end, which makes the J call doubtful. The germline CDR1 and CDR2 sequences are SGDLS and YYNGEE. The CDR3 extends over 16 amino acids.

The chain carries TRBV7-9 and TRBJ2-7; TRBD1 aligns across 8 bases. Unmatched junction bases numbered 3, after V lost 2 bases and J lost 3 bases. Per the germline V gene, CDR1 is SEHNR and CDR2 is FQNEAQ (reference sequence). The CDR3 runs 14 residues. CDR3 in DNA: TGTGCCAGCAGCTTATCACAGGGGGTCTACGAGCAGTACTTC. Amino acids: CASSLSQGVYEQYF.

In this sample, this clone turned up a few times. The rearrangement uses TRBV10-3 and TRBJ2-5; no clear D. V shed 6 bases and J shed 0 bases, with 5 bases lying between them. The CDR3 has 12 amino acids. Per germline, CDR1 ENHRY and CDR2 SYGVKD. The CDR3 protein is CAISRDQETQYF. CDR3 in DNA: TGTGCCATCAGCCGGGACCAAGAGACCCAGTACTTC.

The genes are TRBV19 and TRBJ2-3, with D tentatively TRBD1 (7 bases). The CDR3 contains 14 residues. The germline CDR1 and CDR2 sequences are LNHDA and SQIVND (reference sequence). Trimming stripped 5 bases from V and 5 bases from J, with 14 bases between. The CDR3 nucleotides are TGTGCCAGTAGTTGGTCAGGGGGGAGAGATACGCAGTATTTT. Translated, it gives CASSWSGGRDTQYF.

The CDR3 coding sequence is TGTGCCAGCAGCTTATATACGGGCCCGAACACTGAAGCTTTCTTT. It encodes CASSLYTGPNTEAFF. The chain is built from TRBV7-9 and TRBJ1-1, with unresolved D. The CDR3 runs to 15 residues. V lost 2 bases to trimming and J lost 1 base, with 11 bases between them. Germline values: CDR1 SEHNR, CDR2 FQNEAQ (reference sequence).

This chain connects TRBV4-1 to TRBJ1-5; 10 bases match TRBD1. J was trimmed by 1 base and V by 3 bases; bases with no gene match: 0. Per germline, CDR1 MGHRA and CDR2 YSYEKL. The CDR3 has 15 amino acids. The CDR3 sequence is CASSQDRGSNQPQHF. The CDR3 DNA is TGCGCCAGCAGCCAGGACAGGGGGAGCAATCAGCCCCAGCATTTT.

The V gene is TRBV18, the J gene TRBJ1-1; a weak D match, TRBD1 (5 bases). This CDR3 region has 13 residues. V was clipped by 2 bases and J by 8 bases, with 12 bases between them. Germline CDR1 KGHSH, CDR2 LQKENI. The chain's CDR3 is CASSPGTADEAFF. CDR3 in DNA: TGTGCCAGCTCACCAGGGACGGCGGACGAAGCTTTCTTT.

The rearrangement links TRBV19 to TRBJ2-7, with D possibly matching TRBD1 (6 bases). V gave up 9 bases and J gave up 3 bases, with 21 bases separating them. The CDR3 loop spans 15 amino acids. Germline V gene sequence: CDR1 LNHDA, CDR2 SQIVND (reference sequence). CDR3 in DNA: TGTGCCAGGGCCCAACTCCGGGACATCTACTACGAGCAGTACTTC. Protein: CARAQLRDIYYEQYF. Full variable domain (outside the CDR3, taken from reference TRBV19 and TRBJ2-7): DGGITQSPKYLFRKEGQNVTLSCEQNLNHDAMYWYRQDPGQGLRLIYYSQIVNDFQKGDIAEGYSVSREKKESFPLTVTSAQKNPTAFYLCARAQLRDIYYEQYFGPGTRLTVT.

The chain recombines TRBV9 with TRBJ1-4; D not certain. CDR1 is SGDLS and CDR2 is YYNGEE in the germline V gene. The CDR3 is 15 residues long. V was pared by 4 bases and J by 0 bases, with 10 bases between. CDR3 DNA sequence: TGTGCCAGCAGCCGAAATGTTGCAACTAATGAAAAACTGTTTTTT. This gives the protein CASSRNVATNEKLFF. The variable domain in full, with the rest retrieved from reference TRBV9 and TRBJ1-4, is DSGVTQTPKHLITATGQRVTLRCSPRSGDLSVYWYQQSLDQGLQFLIQYYNGEERAKGNILERFSAQQFPDLHSELNLSSLELGDSALYFCASSRNVATNEKLFFGSGTQLSVL.

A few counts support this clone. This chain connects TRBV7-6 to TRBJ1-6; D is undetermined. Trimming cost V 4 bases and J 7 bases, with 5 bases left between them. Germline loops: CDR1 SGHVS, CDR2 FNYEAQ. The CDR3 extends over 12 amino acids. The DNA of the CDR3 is TGTGCCAGCAGCTATCAAAATTCACCCCTCCACTTT. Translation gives CASSYQNSPLHF.

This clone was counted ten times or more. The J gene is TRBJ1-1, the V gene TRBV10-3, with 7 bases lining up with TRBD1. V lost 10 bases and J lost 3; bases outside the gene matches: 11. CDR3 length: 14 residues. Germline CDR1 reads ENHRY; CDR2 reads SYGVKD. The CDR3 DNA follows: TGTGCCACTTCAACGACAGGGCCTGACACTGAAGCTTTCTTT. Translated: CATSTTGPDTEAFF.

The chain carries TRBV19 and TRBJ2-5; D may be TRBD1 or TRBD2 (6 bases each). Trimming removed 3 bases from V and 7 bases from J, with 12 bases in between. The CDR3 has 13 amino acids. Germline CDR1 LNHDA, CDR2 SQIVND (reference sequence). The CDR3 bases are TGTGCCAGTAGTATTTCGGGGGCCGGGACCCAGTACTTC. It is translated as CASSISGAGTQYF.

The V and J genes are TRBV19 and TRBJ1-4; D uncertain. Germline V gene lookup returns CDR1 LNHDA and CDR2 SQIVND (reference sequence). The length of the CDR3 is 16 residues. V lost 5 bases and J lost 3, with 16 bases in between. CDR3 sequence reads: CASSLATTTSNEKLFF. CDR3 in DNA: TGTGCCAGTAGTTTAGCTACGACAACCTCTAATGAAAAACTGTTTTTT.

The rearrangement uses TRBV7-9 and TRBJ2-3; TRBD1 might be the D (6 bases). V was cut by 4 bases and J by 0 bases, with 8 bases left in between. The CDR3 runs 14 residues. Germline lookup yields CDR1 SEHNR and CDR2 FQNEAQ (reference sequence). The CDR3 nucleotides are TGTGCCAGCAGCTCCCAGGGGAGCACAGATACGCAGTATTTT. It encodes CASSSQGSTDTQYF.